This T cell receptor (beta chain) is from a study of T cell responses to AZD1222 COVID-19 vaccine. Study-wide results and caveats: Females made up more of the donors, who were largely white British, and clonal diversity may have come out too low.

Trimming at V came to 6 bases and at J to 9 bases, leaving 12 bases not matched to a gene. In germline, CDR1 is MNHEY, CDR2 SVGAGI. The CDR3 is 14 amino acids. This clone appeared a single time. The antigen remains unidentified. Libraries were prepared by immunoSEQ multiplex PCR; TCRdb keeps only in-frame clonotypes and omits some of them. The data contain roughly 110,000 clones, about 93% of them singletons. J is TRBJ2-5 and V is TRBV6-5, with 8 bases identical to TRBD2. Sequencing used peripheral blood, obtained 28 days after the second AZD1222 dose. This TCR came from an adult who received the AZD1222 COVID-19 vaccine. CDR3 residues: CASRSGGSKKAQYF. CDR3 in DNA: TGTGCCAGCAGGAGCGGGGGCTCCAAGAAGGCCCAGTACTTC.